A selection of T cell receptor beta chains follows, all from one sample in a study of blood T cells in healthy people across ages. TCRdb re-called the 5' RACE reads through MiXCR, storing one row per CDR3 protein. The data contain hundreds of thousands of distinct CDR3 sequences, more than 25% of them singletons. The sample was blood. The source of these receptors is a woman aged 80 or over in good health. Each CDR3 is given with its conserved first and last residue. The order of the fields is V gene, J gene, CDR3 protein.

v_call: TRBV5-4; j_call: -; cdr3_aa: CASSLGSEKLIQYF
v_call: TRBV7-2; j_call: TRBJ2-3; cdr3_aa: CASSLSWTSGGTDTQYF
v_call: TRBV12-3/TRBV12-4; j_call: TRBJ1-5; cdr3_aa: CASSLTGSNQPQHF
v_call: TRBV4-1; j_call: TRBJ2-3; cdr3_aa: CASSQGTTTDTQYF
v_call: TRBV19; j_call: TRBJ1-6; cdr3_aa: CASSPSRGSYNSPLHF
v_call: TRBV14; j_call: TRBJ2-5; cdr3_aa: CASSQSRWETQYF
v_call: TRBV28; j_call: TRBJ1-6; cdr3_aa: CASSLIPLENSPLHF
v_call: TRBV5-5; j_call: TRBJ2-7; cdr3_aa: CASSQIRDRSYEQYF
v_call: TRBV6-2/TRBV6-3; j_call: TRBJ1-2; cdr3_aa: CATESDSAAYTF
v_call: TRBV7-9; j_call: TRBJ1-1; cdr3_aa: CASSPGGGLSTEAFF
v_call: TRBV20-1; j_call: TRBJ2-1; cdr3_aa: CSARVTGGPGNEQFF
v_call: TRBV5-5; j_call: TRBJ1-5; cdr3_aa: CASSLAVVGNQPQHF
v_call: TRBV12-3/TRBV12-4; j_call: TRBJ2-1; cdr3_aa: CASSAPGTSGGREFF
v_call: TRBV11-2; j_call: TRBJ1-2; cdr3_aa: CASKTQGDYGYTF
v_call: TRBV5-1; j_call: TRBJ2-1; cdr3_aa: CASSLTSDRGNEQFF
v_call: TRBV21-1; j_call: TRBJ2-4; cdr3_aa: CASSKKGQDENIQYF
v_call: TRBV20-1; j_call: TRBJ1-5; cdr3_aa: CSARFSVGGRNQPQRF
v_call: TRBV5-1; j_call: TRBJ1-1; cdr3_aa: CASSMGQGRTEAFF
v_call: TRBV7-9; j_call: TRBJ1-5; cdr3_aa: CASSLGGGSYSNQPQHF
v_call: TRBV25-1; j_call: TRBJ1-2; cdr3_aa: CASSERSYGYTF
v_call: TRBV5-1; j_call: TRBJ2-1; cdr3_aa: CASKVGGGFYNEQFF
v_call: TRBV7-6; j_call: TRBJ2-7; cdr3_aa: CASSNLGQYEQYF
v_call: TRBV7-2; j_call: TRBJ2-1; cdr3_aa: CASSLDGGGAREQFF
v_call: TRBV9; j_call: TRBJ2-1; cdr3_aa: CASSYYHTSPNEQFF
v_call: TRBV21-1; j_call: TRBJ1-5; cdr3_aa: CASRWGPQGARQPQHF
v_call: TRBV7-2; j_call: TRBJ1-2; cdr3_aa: CASSLVGTTYGYTF
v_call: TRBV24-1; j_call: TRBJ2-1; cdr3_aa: CATRDYTGGTEQFF
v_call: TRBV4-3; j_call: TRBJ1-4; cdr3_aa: CASSQGDNEKLFF
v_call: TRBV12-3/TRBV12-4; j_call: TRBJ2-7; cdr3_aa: CASRAGGDYEQYF
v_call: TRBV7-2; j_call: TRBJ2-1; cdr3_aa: CASSLNNVGTGAEQFF
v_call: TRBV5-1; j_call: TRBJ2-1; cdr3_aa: CASTRGGINEQFF
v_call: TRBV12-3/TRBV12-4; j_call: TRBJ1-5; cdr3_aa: CASSQRGYGANQPQHF
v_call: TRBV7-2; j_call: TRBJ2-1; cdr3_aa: CASSSAPGTGEDEQFF
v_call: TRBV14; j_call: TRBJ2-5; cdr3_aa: CASSRRTAQETQYF
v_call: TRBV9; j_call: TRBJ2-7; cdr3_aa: CASSVGASSRPGEQYF
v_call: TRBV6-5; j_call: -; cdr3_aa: CASSYRPGAVSEQYF
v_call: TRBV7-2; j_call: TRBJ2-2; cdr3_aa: CASSPGRTNTGELFF
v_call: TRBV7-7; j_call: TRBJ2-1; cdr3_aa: CASSWAGQRNEQFF
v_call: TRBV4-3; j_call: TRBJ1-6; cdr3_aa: CASSLSVGQGIGTPLHF
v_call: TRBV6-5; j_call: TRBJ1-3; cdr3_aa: CASSFTGWTGNTIYF
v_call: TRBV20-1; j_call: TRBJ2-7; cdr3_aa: CSARVPGQYYEQYF
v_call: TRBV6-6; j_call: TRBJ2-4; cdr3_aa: CASGFGGEAKNIQYF
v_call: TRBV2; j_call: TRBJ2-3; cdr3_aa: CASSEVAGETDTQYF
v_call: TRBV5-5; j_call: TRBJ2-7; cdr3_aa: CASSLPRTGTYEQYF
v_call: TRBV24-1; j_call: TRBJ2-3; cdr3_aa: CATSVPTGGNTDTQYF
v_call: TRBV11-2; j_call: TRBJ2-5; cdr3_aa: CASSTQARRRDQYF
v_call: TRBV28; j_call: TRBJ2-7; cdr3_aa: CASRAGGSYKQYF
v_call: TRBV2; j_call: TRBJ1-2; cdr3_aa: CASSQTGQAGGYGYTF
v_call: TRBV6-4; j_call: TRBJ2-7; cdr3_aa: CASSDGRGGIEQYF
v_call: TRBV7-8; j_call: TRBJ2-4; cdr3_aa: CASSLARQLGLAKNIQYF
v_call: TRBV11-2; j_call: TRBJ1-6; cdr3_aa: CASSLSGTVYSPLHF